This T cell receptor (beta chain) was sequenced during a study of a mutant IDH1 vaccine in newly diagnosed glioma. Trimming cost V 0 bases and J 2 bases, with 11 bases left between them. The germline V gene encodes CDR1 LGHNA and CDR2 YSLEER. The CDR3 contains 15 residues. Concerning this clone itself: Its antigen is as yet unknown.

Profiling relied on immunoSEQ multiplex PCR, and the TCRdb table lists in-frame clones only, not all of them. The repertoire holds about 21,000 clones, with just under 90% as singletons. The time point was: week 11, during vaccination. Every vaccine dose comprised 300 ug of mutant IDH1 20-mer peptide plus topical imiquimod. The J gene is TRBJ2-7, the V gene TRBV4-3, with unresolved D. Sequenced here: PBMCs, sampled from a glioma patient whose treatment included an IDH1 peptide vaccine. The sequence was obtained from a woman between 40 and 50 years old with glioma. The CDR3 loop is CASSQDASYAYEQYF. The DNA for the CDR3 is TGCGCCAGCAGCCAAGATGCCAGTTATGCCTACGAGCAGTACTTC.